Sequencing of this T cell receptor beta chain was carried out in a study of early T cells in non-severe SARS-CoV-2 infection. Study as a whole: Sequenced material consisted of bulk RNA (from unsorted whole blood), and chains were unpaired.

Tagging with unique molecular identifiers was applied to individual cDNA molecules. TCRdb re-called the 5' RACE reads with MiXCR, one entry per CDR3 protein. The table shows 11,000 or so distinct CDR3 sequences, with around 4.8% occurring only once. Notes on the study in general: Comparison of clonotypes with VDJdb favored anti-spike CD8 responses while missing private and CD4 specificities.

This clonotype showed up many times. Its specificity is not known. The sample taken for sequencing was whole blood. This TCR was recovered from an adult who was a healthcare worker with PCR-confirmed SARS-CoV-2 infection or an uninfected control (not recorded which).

This chain's CDR3 is CSARSGRVSYEQYF. For the CDR3, the DNA is TGCAGTGCTAGATCAGGGAGGGTGAGCTACGAGCAGTACTTC. The rearrangement joins TRBV20-1 to TRBJ2-7, with TRBD2 identical over 7 bases. The CDR3 consists of 14 residues. The germline V gene encodes CDR1 DFQATT and CDR2 SNEGSKA (reference sequence). V dropped 2 bases and J dropped 3; count of bases not matched to a gene: 7.